This is a list of T cell receptor beta chains from one sample in a study of cytomegalovirus exposure and HLA in healthy donors. Profiling relied on immunoSEQ multiplex PCR, and the TCRdb table lists in-frame clones only, not all of them. The table shows tens of thousands of clones, with about nine tenths occurring only once. The sample taken for sequencing was PBMCs. These receptors came from a young man in good health and CMV-seronegative. Each CDR3 is given without its conserved first and last residue.

v_gene,j_gene,CDR3aa
TRBV6-5,TRBJ1-2,ASSYGTGGYT
TRBV5-4,TRBJ1-2,ASRSQGEGNYGYT
TRBV25-1,TRBJ2-3,ASSQTGTGSTDTQY
TRBV2,TRBJ2-5,ATRRTGQETQY
TRBV28,TRBJ1-1,ASSSSNTEAF
TRBV2,TRBJ1-2,ASWGEGSHYT
TRBV29-1,TRBJ1-1,SVHASQANTEAF
TRBV5-5,TRBJ2-5,ASSGGVETQY
TRBV6-6,TRBJ2-3,ASSYPTAGLTDTQY
TRBV6-1,TRBJ2-7,ASSAFDLYEQY
TRBV5-8,TRBJ2-1,ASSPGVGRTGPHNEQF
TRBV19,TRBJ1-5,ASQGSNQPQH
TRBV9,TRBJ1-1,ASSPERPGFNTEAF
TRBV4-2,TRBJ2-7,ASSQANSGPYEQY
TRBV29-1,TRBJ2-7,SVATSYYEQY
TRBV27,TRBJ2-1,ASSFAGGEGRF
TRBV5-3,TRBJ1-5,ARTDRGNQPQH
TRBV10-3,TRBJ1-2,GSWGSGGYGYT
TRBV30,TRBJ2-6,AWSVSPSGANVLT
TRBV6-1,TRBJ2-7,ASSRQSYYEQY
TRBV9,TRBJ2-4,ASSPPNFAGVNIQY
TRBV10-2,TRBJ1-2,ASSEGAGESEGYT
TRBV28,TRBJ1-1,ASSLRTEGMISEAF
TRBV28,TRBJ2-7,ASSFGAASSYEQY
TRBV5-8,TRBJ1-5,ASNRRGSNQPQH
TRBV10-3,TRBJ2-1,AISEGRRGAGSYNEQF
TRBV2,TRBJ2-5,ASSLGGEETQY
TRBV28,TRBJ1-1,ASSLHGDNTEAF
TRBV19,TRBJ2-3,ASSMLTSTDTQY
TRBV6-1,TRBJ1-2,ASSESSEGSGGGYT
TRBV30,TRBJ2-1,ARADRGFYNEQF
TRBV7-6,TRBJ2-7,ASSLVFGEQY
TRBV4-1,TRBJ2-5,ASSQTGLEETQY
TRBV6-4,TRBJ1-3,ASSDTTGNSGNTIY
TRBV6-1,TRBJ1-2,ASSVRQHGGYGYT
TRBV5-4,TRBJ2-1,ASSSGGENEQF
TRBV5-1,TRBJ2-2,ASSGTGDTGELF
TRBV9,TRBJ2-1,ASSVGGRGTYNEQF
TRBV28,TRBJ1-2,ASSDSYGYT